A selection of T cell receptor beta chains follows, all from one sample in a study of shared T cell receptors in the human thymus. The assay was immunoSEQ multiplex PCR, and TCRdb's table has in-frame clones only and misses some. The sample records approximately 760,000 clones, 70% to 90% being singletons. These data also formed part of another study, on human thymus T cells.

The sequencing sample was made of thymocytes. The receptors were gathered from a girl under two years old with a congenital heart defect. Both conserved end residues are part of each CDR3. The order of the fields is V gene, D gene, J gene, clone size, CDR3 protein, CDR3 DNA. A D gene is named only where the DNA matches it firmly. Clone size is not always given. Where it is, it says once, few, many or a class for expanded clones.

TRBV4-1	NA	TRBJ2-5	NA	CASSQEPWREQENFPAEETQYF	TGCGCCAGCAGCCAAGAACCTTGGCGTGAACAGGAGAATTTCCCCGCTGAAGAGACCCAGTACTTC
TRBV7-2	NA	TRBJ1-3	NA	CASSSPGFGNTIYF	TGTGCCAGCAGCTCCCCGGGTTTTGGAAACACCATATATTTT
TRBV5-1	TRBD1	TRBJ1-1	NA	CASSFVGQGNGDTEAFF	TGCGCCAGCAGCTTCGTGGGACAGGGGAACGGGGACACTGAAGCTTTCTTT
TRBV18	NA	TRBJ2-7	once	CASSPPVLGSKVENEQYF	TGTGCCAGCTCACCACCCGTTTTAGGTAGCAAAGTAGAGAACGAGCAGTACTTC
TRBV5-1	NA	TRBJ2-3	NA	CASSLAGRGKGTDTQYF	TGCGCCAGCAGCTTGGCCGGCAGGGGAAAGGGCACAGATACGCAGTATTTT
TRBV2	TRBD1	TRBJ1-2	NA	CASIRLDRKYGYTF	TGTGCCAGCATTCGGTTGGACAGGAAATATGGCTACACCTTC
TRBV5-1	TRBD1	TRBJ1-1	NA	CASSWDRVGNTEAFF	TGCGCCAGCAGTTGGGACAGGGTCGGGAACACTGAAGCTTTCTTT
TRBV7-6	TRBD1	TRBJ1-6	NA	CASSLTVRGQGSPLHF	TGTGCCAGCAGCTTAACTGTCAGGGGGCAAGGTTCACCCCTCCACTTT
TRBV2	NA	TRBJ1-3	NA	CASSVVDSGNTIYF	TGTGCCAGCAGCGTAGTTGACTCTGGAAACACCATATATTTT
TRBV7-6	TRBD1	TRBJ1-1	NA	CASTPEGAVNTEAFF	TGTGCCAGCACCCCAGAGGGGGCAGTAAACACTGAAGCTTTCTTT
TRBV4-1	NA	TRBJ2-7	NA	CASSQVKGFTYEQYF	TGCGCCAGCAGCCAAGTAAAGGGGTTTACCTACGAGCAGTACTTC
TRBV4-1	NA	TRBJ2-5	NA	CASSETSQETQYF	TGCGCCAGCAGTGAGACTAGCCAAGAGACCCAGTACTTC
TRBV5-4	NA	TRBJ1-1	NA	CASSLTGGGGDTEAFF	TGTGCCAGCAGCTTGACCGGCGGTGGAGGTGACACTGAAGCTTTCTTT
TRBV4-1	NA	TRBJ1-4	NA	CASSQVGRGSDPIRNEKLFF	TGCGCCAGCAGCCAAGTCGGCAGGGGTTCCGACCCGATTCGTAATGAAAAACTGTTTTTT
TRBV6-5	TRBD1	TRBJ1-1	NA	CASSFGQGNTEAFF	TGTGCCAGCAGTTTTGGACAGGGAAACACTGAAGCTTTCTTT
TRBV25-1	NA	TRBJ1-2	NA	CASSEGWRPDGYTF	TGTGCCAGCAGTGAAGGGTGGAGACCGGATGGCTACACCTTC
TRBV5-1	NA	TRBJ2-7	NA	CASSFKQGGEQYF	TGCGCCAGCAGCTTCAAACAGGGTGGCGAGCAGTACTTC
TRBV7-9	NA	TRBJ1-1	NA	CASSSDRRAEAFF	TGTGCCAGCAGCTCAGACAGGCGGGCTGAAGCTTTCTTT
TRBV6-5	NA	TRBJ1-6	NA	CASSYSRGPLHF	TGTGCCAGCAGTTACTCTCGGGGACCCCTCCACTTT
TRBV14	NA	TRBJ2-1	NA	CASSQAIGPVTGGPRHDNEQFF	TGTGCCAGCAGCCAAGCCATTGGTCCAGTGACTGGGGGCCCTCGACACGACAATGAGCAGTTCTTC
TRBV27	TRBD1	TRBJ2-1	NA	CASRTGDRVREQFF	TGTGCCAGCAGGACAGGGGACAGGGTAAGGGAGCAGTTCTTC
TRBV9	NA	TRBJ1-6	NA	CASSSGVSGSPLHF	TGTGCCAGCAGTTCAGGGGTGAGTGGGTCACCCCTCCACTTT
TRBV21-1	NA	TRBJ2-3	NA	CASSKDWGGATDTQYF	TGTGCCAGCAGCAAAGATTGGGGGGGAGCCACAGATACGCAGTATTTT
TRBV27	TRBD1	TRBJ2-7	once	CASSGSGTGQYF	TGTGCCAGCAGTGGATCAGGGACAGGGCAGTACTTC
TRBV27	NA	TRBJ1-2	NA	CASSLTSRQRAESYNYGYTF	TGTGCCAGCAGTTTAACCTCAAGACAACGAGCTGAGTCCTATAACTATGGCTACACCTTC
TRBV5-6	NA	TRBJ2-7	NA	CASSLFGRQCQYF	TGTGCCAGCAGCTTGTTTGGCAGGCAGTGTCAGTACTTC
TRBV6-5	NA	TRBJ2-7	NA	CASSIDREAYEQYF	TGTGCCAGCAGCATCGACAGGGAGGCCTACGAGCAGTACTTC
TRBV5-1	TRBD1	TRBJ2-3	once	CASSSAPRTGSTDTQYF	TGCGCCAGCAGCTCAGCCCCCCGGACAGGGAGCACAGATACGCAGTATTTT
TRBV28	NA	TRBJ1-1	NA	CASSLPDSARNTEAFF	TGTGCCAGCAGCCTTCCCGACTCTGCCAGAAACACTGAAGCTTTCTTT
TRBV4-3	NA	TRBJ1-5	NA	CASSQEGGRPQHF	TGCGCCAGCAGCCAAGAGGGGGGGCGGCCCCAGCATTTT
TRBV5-6	NA	TRBJ1-5	NA	CASSLRRGRGRSPQHF	TGTGCCAGCAGCTTGAGGCGGGGGCGAGGACGGTCGCCCCAGCATTTT
TRBV5-1	NA	TRBJ2-2	NA	CASSLGRLSRSNTGELFF	TGCGCCAGCAGCTTGGGCAGATTGTCCCGTTCGAACACCGGGGAGCTGTTTTTT
TRBV18	TRBD2	TRBJ2-1	NA	CASSSPSGPYNEQFF	TGTGCCAGCTCATCCCCTAGCGGGCCCTACAATGAGCAGTTCTTC
TRBV2	NA	TRBJ1-3	NA	CASSLSSGNTIYF	TGTGCCAGCAGTCTTTCCTCTGGAAACACCATATATTTT
TRBV14	NA	TRBJ2-7	once	CASSPKTGLYEQYF	TGTGCCAGCAGCCCGAAGACAGGCCTCTACGAGCAGTACTTC
TRBV28	TRBD1	TRBJ1-5	NA	CASSPTGERYSNQPQHF	TGTGCCAGCAGTCCGACAGGGGAGAGATATAGCAATCAGCCCCAGCATTTT
TRBV19	NA	TRBJ1-6	NA	CASSPRPPSSNSPLHF	TGTGCCAGTAGTCCTCGTCCCCCCTCCTCCAATTCACCCCTCCACTTT
TRBV11-2	NA	TRBJ2-7	NA	CASTPQGWPYEQYF	TGTGCCAGCACCCCTCAGGGGTGGCCCTACGAGCAGTACTTC
TRBV10-3	TRBD2	TRBJ2-7	few	CAIRTPGLAGGPGYEQYF	TGTGCCATCAGGACACCGGGACTAGCGGGGGGGCCTGGGTACGAGCAGTACTTC
TRBV30	TRBD2	TRBJ2-7	NA	CAWSVDSGRAYEQYF	TGTGCCTGGAGTGTAGATTCCGGGAGGGCCTACGAGCAGTACTTC